The sample holds many counts of the clone carrying this T cell receptor (beta chain). What it binds is unknown. This sample includes further DNA sequences coding for the same CDR3. The method was immunoSEQ multiplex PCR; TCRdb's version includes in-frame clones alone and lacks a portion of them. This table has under 70,000 clones, approximately 81% appearing once. The source of the sample is a study of T cell responses to AZD1222 COVID-19 vaccine. Study details: Second-dose schedules of about 4 or about 12 weeks were combined. General study findings and limits: A mostly white British donor set with more females was recruited, and clonal diversity was possibly underestimated. Among vaccine-associated CD4 TCRs, coverage spanned spike, with dominance at 160-218 and 743-854.

Sequenced material: peripheral blood, taken on day 0 of AZD1222 vaccination. This TCR was recovered from an adult in good health.

The chain's CDR3 is CASRQAGETQYF. Here the CDR3 DNA reads TGTGCCAGTCGTCAGGCCGGGGAGACCCAGTACTTC. This rearrangement joins TRBV19 to TRBJ2-5; unclear D gene. V was clipped by 8 bases and J by 5 bases, with 12 bases between them. The germline V gene has CDR1 LNHDA and CDR2 SQIVND (reference sequence). The CDR3 loop spans 12 amino acids.